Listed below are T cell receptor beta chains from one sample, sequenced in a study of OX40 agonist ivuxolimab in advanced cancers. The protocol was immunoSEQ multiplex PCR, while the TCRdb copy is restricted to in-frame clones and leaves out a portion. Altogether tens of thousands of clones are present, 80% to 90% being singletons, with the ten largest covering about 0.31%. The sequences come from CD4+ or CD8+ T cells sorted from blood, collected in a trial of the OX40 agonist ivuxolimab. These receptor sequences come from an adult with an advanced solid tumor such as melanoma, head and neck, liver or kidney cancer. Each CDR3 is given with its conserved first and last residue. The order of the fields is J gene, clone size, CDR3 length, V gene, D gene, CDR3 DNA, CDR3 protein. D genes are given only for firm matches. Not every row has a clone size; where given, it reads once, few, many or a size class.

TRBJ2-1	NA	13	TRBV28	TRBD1	TGTGCCATCCGGGGACAGGGGAACAATGAGCAGTTCTTC	CAIRGQGNNEQFF
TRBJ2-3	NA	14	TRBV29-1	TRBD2	TGCAGCGTTGCGACTAGCGGGAGCACAGATACGCAGTATTTT	CSVATSGSTDTQYF
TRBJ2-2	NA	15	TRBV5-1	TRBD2	TGCGCCAGCACCGAGGGAGGGGCGAACACCGGGGAGCTGTTTTTT	CASTEGGANTGELFF
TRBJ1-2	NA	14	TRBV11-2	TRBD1	TGTGCCAGCAGCCCACTACAGGGGGCCGGGGGCTACACCTTC	CASSPLQGAGGYTF
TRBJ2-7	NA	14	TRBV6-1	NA	TGTGCCAGCAGTGAAGGAGGACAAGCCTACGAGCAGTACTTC	CASSEGGQAYEQYF
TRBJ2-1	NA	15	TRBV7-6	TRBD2	TGTGCCAGCAGCAGGGGACTAGCGGGATACAATGAGCAGTTCTTC	CASSRGLAGYNEQFF
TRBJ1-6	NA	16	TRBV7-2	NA	TGTGCCAGCAGCAAAGATAATTCAGGGGTTAATTCACCCCTCCACTTT	CASSKDNSGVNSPLHF
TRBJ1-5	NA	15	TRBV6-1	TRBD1	TGTGCCAGCAGGGTTAACAGGGGAGGATTGCAGCCCCAGCATTTT	CASRVNRGGLQPQHF
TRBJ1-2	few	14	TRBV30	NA	TGTGCCTGGAGCGTACGACGAGGACTGTATGGCTACACCTTC	CAWSVRRGLYGYTF
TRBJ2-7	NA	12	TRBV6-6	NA	TGTGCCAGCAGTAACCCAGGGAGTGGGCAGTACTTC	CASSNPGSGQYF
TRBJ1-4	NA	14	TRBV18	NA	TGTGCCAGCTCACCGGAGAATCGAAGGGAAAAACTGTTTTTT	CASSPENRREKLFF
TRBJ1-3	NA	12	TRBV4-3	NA	TGCGCCAGCAGCCCAGTGGGAAACACCATATATTTT	CASSPVGNTIYF
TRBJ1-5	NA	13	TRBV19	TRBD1	TGTGCCAGTAGGAGGGACAGAGATCAGCCCCAGCATTTT	CASRRDRDQPQHF
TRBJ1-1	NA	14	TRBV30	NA	TGTGCCTGGAGCGCGGGGGTGATGAACACTGAAGCTTTCTTT	CAWSAGVMNTEAFF
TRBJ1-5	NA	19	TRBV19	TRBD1	TGTGCCAGTAGTCCCCACAGGGGACCTGCGCGATATAGCAATCAGCCCCAGCATTTT	CASSPHRGPARYSNQPQHF
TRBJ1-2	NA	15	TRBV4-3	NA	TGCGCCAGCAGCCAAGATAAGGGTACTAACTATGGCTACACCTTC	CASSQDKGTNYGYTF
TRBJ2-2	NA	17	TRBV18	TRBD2	TGTGCCAGCTCACCCATTGTGTTCGCGGGAGAGACCGGGGAGCTGTTTTTT	CASSPIVFAGETGELFF
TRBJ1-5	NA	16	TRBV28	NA	TGTGCCAGCAGTTTATGGAGGGGACTGTACAATCAGCCCCAGCATTTT	CASSLWRGLYNQPQHF
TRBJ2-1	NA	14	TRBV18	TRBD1	TGTGCCAGCTCACCGGGACAGGTCAACAATGAGCAGTTCTTC	CASSPGQVNNEQFF
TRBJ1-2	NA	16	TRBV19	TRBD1	TGTGCCAGTAGTATGGACAGGGGGCAGGCCGTCTATGGCTACACCTTC	CASSMDRGQAVYGYTF
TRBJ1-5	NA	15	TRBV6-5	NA	TGTGCCAGCAGTTACTCGAGTGGCCTCAATCAGCCCCAGCATTTT	CASSYSSGLNQPQHF
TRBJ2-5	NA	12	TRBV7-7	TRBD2	TGTGCTAGCGCGGGGGTAGACGAGACCCAGTACTTC	CASAGVDETQYF
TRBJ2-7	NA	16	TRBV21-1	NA	TGTGCCAGCAGCAAAGCCTCCGACAGGGAATGGTACGAGCAGTACTTC	CASSKASDREWYEQYF
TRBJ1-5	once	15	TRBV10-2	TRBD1	TGCGCCAGCAGTGGGGGACAGGGAAGCAATCAGCCCCAGCATTTT	CASSGGQGSNQPQHF
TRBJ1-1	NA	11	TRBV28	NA	TGTGCCAGCAGCGGTTCCACTGAAGCTTTCTTT	CASSGSTEAFF
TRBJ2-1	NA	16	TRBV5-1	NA	TGCGCCAGCAGCTTGGGGTCAACTAGCTCCTACAATGAGCAGTTCTTC	CASSLGSTSSYNEQFF
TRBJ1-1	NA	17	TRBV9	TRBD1	TGTGCCAGCAGCGCCGTCCCGGGACAGGGTGGGGGCACTGAAGCTTTCTTT	CASSAVPGQGGGTEAFF
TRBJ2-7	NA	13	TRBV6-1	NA	TGTGCCAGCAGCCAGGAGAGAACCTACGAGCAGTACTTC	CASSQERTYEQYF
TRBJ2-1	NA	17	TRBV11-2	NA	TGTGCCAGCAGCTTCCGGGCCTCTTCAAGCTCCTACAATGAGCAGTTCTTC	CASSFRASSSSYNEQFF
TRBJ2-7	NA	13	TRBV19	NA	TGTGCCAGTAGGACGTTACGAGGGGGCGAGCAGTACTTC	CASRTLRGGEQYF
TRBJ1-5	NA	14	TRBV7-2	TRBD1	TGTGCCAGCAGCCGTGGACAGGAGGTGATGCCCCAGCATTTT	CASSRGQEVMPQHF
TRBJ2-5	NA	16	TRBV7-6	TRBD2	TGTGCCAGCAGCTTAGTGCCGGGGGGGGGTCGAGAGACCCAGTACTTC	CASSLVPGGGRETQYF
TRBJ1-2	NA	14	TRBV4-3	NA	TGCGCCAGCAGCCAAGATGCCTATAACTATGGCTACACCTTC	CASSQDAYNYGYTF
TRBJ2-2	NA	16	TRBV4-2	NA	TGTGCCAGCAGCCAAGAGGCAGGGGCGAACACCGGGGAGCTGTTTTTT	CASSQEAGANTGELFF
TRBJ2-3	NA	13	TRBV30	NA	TGTGCTTACAAGGCGGGAAGCACAGATACGCAGTATTTT	CAYKAGSTDTQYF
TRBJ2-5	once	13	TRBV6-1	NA	TGTGCCAGCAGTTTACAGAAGCAGGAGACCCAGTACTTC	CASSLQKQETQYF
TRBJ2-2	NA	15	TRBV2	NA	TGTGCCAGCAGTGAAGAAGGGGTTGTCACCGGGGAGCTGTTTTTT	CASSEEGVVTGELFF
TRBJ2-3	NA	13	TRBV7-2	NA	TGTGCCAGCAGCTTGGGGGGCGCAGATACGCAGTATTTT	CASSLGGADTQYF
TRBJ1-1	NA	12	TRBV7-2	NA	TGTGCCAGCAGCTTAGTACCGGCTGAAGCTTTCTTT	CASSLVPAEAFF
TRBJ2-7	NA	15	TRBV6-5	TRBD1	TGTGCCAGCAGCTACGGACAGGGCAACTCCTACGAGCAGTACTTC	CASSYGQGNSYEQYF
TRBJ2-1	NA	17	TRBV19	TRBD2	TGTGCCAGTAATATCCTGACTAGCGGGAGTTGGGTCAATGAGCAGTTCTTC	CASNILTSGSWVNEQFF
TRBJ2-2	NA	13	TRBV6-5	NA	TGTGCCAGCAAATATCAGAACACCGGGGAGCTGTTTTTT	CASKYQNTGELFF
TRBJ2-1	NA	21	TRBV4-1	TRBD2	TGCGCCAGCAGCCACCCTCGGACGATAGCGGGAGACGATGACTCCTACAATGAGCAGTTCTTC	CASSHPRTIAGDDDSYNEQFF
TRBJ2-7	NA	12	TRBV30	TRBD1	TGTGCCTGTCGGGACAGGGGGAACGAGCAGTACTTC	CACRDRGNEQYF
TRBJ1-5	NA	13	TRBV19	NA	TGTGCCAGTAGTATGGGTGTCCAAGAAGCCCAGCATTTT	CASSMGVQEAQHF
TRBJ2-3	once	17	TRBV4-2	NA	TGTGCCAGCAGCCCGTACACCGAGGGGTCTAGCACAGATACGCAGTATTTT	CASSPYTEGSSTDTQYF
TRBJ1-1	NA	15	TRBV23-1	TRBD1	TGCGCCAGCAGTCAAGAGGACAGGGGGTCGACTGAAGCTTTCTTT	CASSQEDRGSTEAFF
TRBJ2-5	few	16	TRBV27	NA	TGTGCCAGCAGTTTTTTAGGGGGACTTAAGCAAGAGACCCAGTACTTC	CASSFLGGLKQETQYF
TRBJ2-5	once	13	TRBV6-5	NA	TGTGCCAGCAGTTACGTACGAAGGGGAGAGCAGTACTTC	CASSYVRRGEQYF
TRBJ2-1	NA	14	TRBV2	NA	TGTGCCGGAAGGACAGCGAGCTCCTACAATGAGCAGTTCTTC	CAGRTASSYNEQFF
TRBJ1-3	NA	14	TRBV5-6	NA	TGTGCCAGCAGCTTGGTAGGTGAAGGAAACACCATATATTTT	CASSLVGEGNTIYF
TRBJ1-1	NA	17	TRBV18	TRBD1	TGTGCCAGCTCACCCCTTTCTTCTCCAGGGGGCATTACTGAAGCTTTCTTT	CASSPLSSPGGITEAFF
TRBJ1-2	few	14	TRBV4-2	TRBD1	TGTGCCAGCAGCCAATTGGACAGGGTCTATGGCTACACCTTC	CASSQLDRVYGYTF
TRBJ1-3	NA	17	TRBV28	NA	TGTGCCAGCAGTTCCGGGACCCCCGGTCTATCTGGAAACACCATATATTTT	CASSSGTPGLSGNTIYF